These T cell receptor beta chains were read from a single sample in a study of cytomegalovirus exposure and HLA in healthy donors. Assay used: immunoSEQ multiplex PCR; TCRdb lists only in-frame clones, some missing. There are approximately 130,000 clones in the sample; more than 80% occur only once, and about 1.8% lies in the top ten. The sample taken for sequencing was PBMCs. These receptors originate from a man aged 40-50 years in good health and CMV-seronegative. Each CDR3 is given with its conserved first and last residue. A D gene is named only where the DNA matches it firmly. The listing skips clone size in some rows; elsewhere it reads once, few, many or a size class.

clone_size,d_call,j_call,v_call,cdr3_nt,cdr3_aa
.,.,TRBJ1-4,TRBV27,TGTGCCAGCAGCTTCTCAGGGGTAGGGCGGGAAAAACTGTTTTTT,CASSFSGVGREKLFF
.,TRBD1,TRBJ2-7,TRBV5-1,TGCGCCAGCAGCACCCCGGGACAGGGGATCGAGCAGTACTTC,CASSTPGQGIEQYF
.,TRBD1,TRBJ2-2,TRBV9,TGTGCCAGCAGCCCGGACAGAACAGGGGTCACCGGGGAGCTGTTTTTT,CASSPDRTGVTGELFF
.,TRBD1,TRBJ2-3,TRBV2,TGTGCCAGCAGGCGCCGGGACAGTAGCACAGATACGCAGTATTTT,CASRRRDSSTDTQYF
.,TRBD2,TRBJ2-1,TRBV7-6,TGTGCCAGCAGCCATAGGACTAGCGGGGGTGGGGTCCACAATGAGCAGTTCTTC,CASSHRTSGGGVHNEQFF
.,TRBD1,TRBJ2-7,TRBV19,TGTGCCAGTAGTCCCAGACAGGGGACCTACGAGCAGTACTTC,CASSPRQGTYEQYF
.,.,TRBJ1-5,TRBV2,TGTGCCAGCAGGGGTCAGGGGACCCGTAGTGAGCCCCAGCATTTT,CASRGQGTRSEPQHF
.,TRBD2,TRBJ2-1,TRBV5-4,TGTGCCAGCAGCATTGGACTAGCGAACTACAATGAGCAGTTCTTC,CASSIGLANYNEQFF
.,.,TRBJ2-1,TRBV5-1,TGCGCCAGCAGCTCGTCCGGGTCCCACAATGAGCAGTTCTTC,CASSSSGSHNEQFF
once,.,TRBJ2-7,TRBV5-4,TGTGCCAGCAGCCAGGGGGGAGAGCAGTACTTC,CASSQGGEQYF
.,TRBD1,TRBJ1-5,TRBV30,TGTGCCTGGAGAGGACAGGGGGCAGGTCAGCCCCAGCATTTT,CAWRGQGAGQPQHF
.,.,TRBJ2-1,TRBV27,TGTGCCAGCAGAGCCCGTACCGAGCAGTTCTTC,CASRARTEQFF
.,.,TRBJ1-4,TRBV30,TGTGCCTGGACAACTGGCGGGGTTGGTGAAAAACTGTTTTTT,CAWTTGGVGEKLFF
.,.,TRBJ2-2,TRBV28,TGTGCCAGCACCACCCTAGGACAGTTGTCCGGGGAGCTGTTTTTT,CASTTLGQLSGELFF
.,TRBD1,TRBJ2-2,TRBV19,TGTGCCAGTAGTATGGAGACAGGGAGCACCGGGGAGCTGTTTTTT,CASSMETGSTGELFF
.,.,TRBJ1-2,TRBV6-1,TGTGCCAGCAGCGACAATATGATCGAGGGCTACACCTTC,CASSDNMIEGYTF
.,TRBD1,TRBJ1-5,TRBV10-3,TGTGCCATCAGTGAGTCGTGGACAGGCGACCAGCCCCAGCATTTT,CAISESWTGDQPQHF
.,TRBD1,TRBJ2-1,TRBV9,TGTGCCAGCAGCCCAACCGAGAGGGGGACAGGGGTCCGGCAGTTCTTC,CASSPTERGTGVRQFF
.,TRBD2,TRBJ2-1,TRBV7-2,TGTGCCAGCAGCTTCGCGGGAGGGTCGGTAAATGAGCAGTTCTTC,CASSFAGGSVNEQFF
.,TRBD1,TRBJ2-1,TRBV30,TGTGCCTCCCATGACAGGGAAACCTACAATGAGCAGTTCTTC,CASHDRETYNEQFF
.,TRBD1,TRBJ1-4,TRBV7-6,TGTGCCAGCAGCGTCGGACAGGGCTATGAAAAACTGTTTTTT,CASSVGQGYEKLFF
.,TRBD1,TRBJ1-2,TRBV10-3,TGTGCCCGGAGCTTATCGGAGACAGGGGAATACACCTTC,CARSLSETGEYTF
.,TRBD2,TRBJ2-1,TRBV30,TGTGCCTGGAGTGTATGGGGGAGGGCCGGTGACAATGAGCAGTTCTTC,CAWSVWGRAGDNEQFF
.,TRBD2,TRBJ2-1,TRBV9,TGTGCCAGCAGCCCCCGTAGCGGGACCGACAATGAGCAGTTCTTC,CASSPRSGTDNEQFF
.,.,TRBJ2-7,TRBV11-2,TGTGCCAGCAGCCCCCTCCTCCCGTCCTACGAGCAGTACTTC,CASSPLLPSYEQYF
.,TRBD1,TRBJ1-1,TRBV29-1,TGCAGCGCGGGGACAGGGAACACTGAAGCTTTCTTT,CSAGTGNTEAFF
.,TRBD1,TRBJ2-7,TRBV28,TGTGCCAGCAGCTCCGGGACAGGTCTTCTCGACGAGCAGTACTTC,CASSSGTGLLDEQYF
.,.,TRBJ2-2,TRBV7-9,TGTGCCAGCAGCCCGCACGGGACTGGCACCACCGGGGAGCTGTTTTTT,CASSPHGTGTTGELFF
.,.,TRBJ2-2,TRBV27,TGTGCCAGCAGTACAGGAGAACCCGGGGAGCTGTTTTTT,CASSTGEPGELFF
.,.,TRBJ1-1,TRBV7-2,TGTGCCAGCAGCTTAGAAGCGTCGGGTGACACTGAAGCTTTCTTT,CASSLEASGDTEAFF
once,TRBD2,TRBJ2-3,TRBV25-1,TGTGCCAGCAGTGCCCTTAGCGGGAGGCGCACAGATACGCAGTATTTT,CASSALSGRRTDTQYF
.,.,TRBJ1-2,TRBV9,TGTGCCAGCAGCGTAGACGTCACTGGACAGTGGGCTGGCTACACCTTC,CASSVDVTGQWAGYTF
.,TRBD1,TRBJ2-5,TRBV6-5,TGTGCCAGCAGTTCCACGACAGGGAGAGGGGAGACCCAGTACTTC,CASSSTTGRGETQYF
.,.,TRBJ1-1,TRBV28,TGTGCCAGCAGTTTGACAGCTCTAATGAACACTGAAGCTTTCTTT,CASSLTALMNTEAFF
.,.,TRBJ1-2,TRBV20-1,TGCAGTGCTATTTACGGGTATGGCTACACCTTC,CSAIYGYGYTF